Listed here is a single T cell receptor (beta chain). The record originates from a study of blood T cell repertoires in COVID-19. The wider study: Samples taken during acute and convalescent COVID-19 were collected in the United States, Italy and Spain. T cells, B-cell-depleted T cells, or PBMCs supplied cDNA or gDNA.

The data were produced by immunoSEQ multiplex PCR, yet TCRdb's version contains in-frame clones alone and is incomplete. The sample carries around 120,000 clones, 88% recorded once. Germline V gene sequence: CDR1 MNHEY, CDR2 SMNVEV (reference sequence). Trimming removed 2 bases at V and 9 bases at J, with 20 bases between. The CDR3 length is 16 residues. The sequence came from a woman between 50 and 59 years old with active or convalescent COVID-19. The chain employs TRBV27 and TRBJ1-5, with no clear D. The sample comprised peripheral blood. CDR3 coding DNA: TGTGCCAGCAGTTTAGTTTTAGTCCAGGCCCAATGGCCCCAGCATTTT. This gives the protein CASSLVLVQAQWPQHF.